This T cell receptor (beta chain) was captured by sequencing in a study of blood T cell repertoires in COVID-19. In the study overall: In each case, the material was cDNA or gDNA derived from T cells, B-cell-depleted T cells, or PBMCs.

The V gene's germline CDR1 is SGHTA and CDR2 FQGNSA. Trimming took 3 bases from V and 7 from J; bases not matched to a gene: 9. This CDR3 contains 15 residues. Method: immunoSEQ multiplex PCR; TCRdb's copy keeps in-frame clones and lacks some. The table records about 230,000 clones, 65% to 85% of them present only once. Sequencing was carried out using peripheral blood. The rearrangement links TRBV7-2 to TRBJ2-1; 7 bases align to TRBD2. This receptor was obtained from a man aged 35-49 years with acute or convalescent COVID-19. The DNA for the CDR3 is TGTGCCAGCAGCTTCCTAGTGGGGGGGTTTAATGAGCAGTTCTTC. It is translated as CASSFLVGGFNEQFF.